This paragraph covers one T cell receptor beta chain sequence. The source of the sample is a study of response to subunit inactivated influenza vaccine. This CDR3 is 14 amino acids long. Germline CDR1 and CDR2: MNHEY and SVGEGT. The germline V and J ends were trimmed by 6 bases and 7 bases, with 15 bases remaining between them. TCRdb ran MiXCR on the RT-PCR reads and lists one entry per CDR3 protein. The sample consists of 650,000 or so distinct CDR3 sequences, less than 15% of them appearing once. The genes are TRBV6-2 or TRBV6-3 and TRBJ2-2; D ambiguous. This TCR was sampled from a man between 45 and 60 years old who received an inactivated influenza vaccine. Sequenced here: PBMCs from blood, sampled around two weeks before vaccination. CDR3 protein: CASSRTLTNGELFF. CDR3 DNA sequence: TGTGCCAGCAGCCGAACCCTTACGAACGGGGAGCTGTTTTTT.